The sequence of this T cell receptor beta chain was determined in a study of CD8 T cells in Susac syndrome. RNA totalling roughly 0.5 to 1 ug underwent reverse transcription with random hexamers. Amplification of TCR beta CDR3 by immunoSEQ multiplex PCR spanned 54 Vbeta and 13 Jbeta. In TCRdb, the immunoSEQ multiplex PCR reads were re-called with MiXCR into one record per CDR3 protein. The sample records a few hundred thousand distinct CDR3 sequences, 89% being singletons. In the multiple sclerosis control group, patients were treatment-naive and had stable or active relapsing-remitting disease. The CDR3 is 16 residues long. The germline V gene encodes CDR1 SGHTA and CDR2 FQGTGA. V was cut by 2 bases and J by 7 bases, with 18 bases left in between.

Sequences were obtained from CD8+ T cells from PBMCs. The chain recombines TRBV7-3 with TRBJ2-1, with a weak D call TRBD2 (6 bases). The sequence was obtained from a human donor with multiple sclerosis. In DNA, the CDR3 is TGTGCCAGCAGCTTAGGGTCCTCTTCACTAGCTAATGAGCAGTTCTTC. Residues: CASSLGSSSLANEQFF.